The T cell receptor beta chain described here comes from a study of blood T cell repertoires in COVID-19. Study as a whole: Acute and convalescent COVID-19 specimens originated in the United States, Italy and Spain. Nucleic acid was either cDNA or gDNA, and it came from T cells, B-cell-depleted T cells, or PBMCs.

Authors' analysis steps: Reference gene primer amplification in the assay estimated nucleated cell counts. Assay: immunoSEQ multiplex PCR; the TCRdb copy retains only in-frame clones and omits some. V, J and clone size are taken as reported in that table, and D and trimming were inferred from the DNA itself. Here the sample spans roughly 63,000 clones, approximately 92% being singletons. Per germline, CDR1 SNHLY and CDR2 FYNNEI. V shed 4 bases and J shed 0 bases, with 7 bases lying between them. The length of the CDR3 is 13 residues. J is TRBJ2-7 and V is TRBV2; unclear D gene. The sequencing input was peripheral blood. This sequence was found in a man aged 50 to 59 with active COVID-19. The CDR3 protein is CASSGAVSYEQYF. In DNA form, the CDR3 reads TGTGCCAGCAGTGGCGCGGTCTCCTACGAGCAGTACTTC.